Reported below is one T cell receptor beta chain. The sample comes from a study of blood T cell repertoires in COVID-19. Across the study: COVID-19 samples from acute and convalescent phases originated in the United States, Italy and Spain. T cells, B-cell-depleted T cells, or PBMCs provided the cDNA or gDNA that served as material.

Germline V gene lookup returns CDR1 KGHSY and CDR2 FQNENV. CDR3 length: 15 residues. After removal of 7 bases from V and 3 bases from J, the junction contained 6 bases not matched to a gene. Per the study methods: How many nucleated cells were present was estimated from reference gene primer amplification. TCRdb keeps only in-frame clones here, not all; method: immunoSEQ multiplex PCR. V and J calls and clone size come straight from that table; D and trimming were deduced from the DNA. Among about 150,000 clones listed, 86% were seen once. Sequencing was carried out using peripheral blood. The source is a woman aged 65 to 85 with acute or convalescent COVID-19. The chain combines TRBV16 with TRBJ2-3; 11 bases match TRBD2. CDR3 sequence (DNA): TGTGCCAGCACCCTACTAGCGGGAGCGACAGATACGCAGTATTTT. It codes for CASTLLAGATDTQYF.